The sequence of this T cell receptor beta chain was determined in a study of shared clonotypes between healthy human individuals. The CDR3 totals 15 residues. Per germline, CDR1 KGHSH and CDR2 LQKENI. Trimming took 3 bases from V and 1 from J, leaving 10 bases between them. At a deep level, the assay was run. Assay used: immunoSEQ multiplex PCR; TCRdb lists only in-frame clones, some missing. The sample has roughly 450,000 clones, roughly 78% seen once. The clonotype comes from a woman between 40 and 50 years old in good health. Some clones in this sample may be carry-over from other donors' samples. The specimen was PBMCs. V and J are TRBV18 and TRBJ2-1, with D perhaps TRBD1 (5 bases). The CDR3 nucleotides read TGTGCCAGCTCACCGAGACAGAGGTCCTACAATGAGCAGTTCTTC. Its translation: CASSPRQRSYNEQFF.